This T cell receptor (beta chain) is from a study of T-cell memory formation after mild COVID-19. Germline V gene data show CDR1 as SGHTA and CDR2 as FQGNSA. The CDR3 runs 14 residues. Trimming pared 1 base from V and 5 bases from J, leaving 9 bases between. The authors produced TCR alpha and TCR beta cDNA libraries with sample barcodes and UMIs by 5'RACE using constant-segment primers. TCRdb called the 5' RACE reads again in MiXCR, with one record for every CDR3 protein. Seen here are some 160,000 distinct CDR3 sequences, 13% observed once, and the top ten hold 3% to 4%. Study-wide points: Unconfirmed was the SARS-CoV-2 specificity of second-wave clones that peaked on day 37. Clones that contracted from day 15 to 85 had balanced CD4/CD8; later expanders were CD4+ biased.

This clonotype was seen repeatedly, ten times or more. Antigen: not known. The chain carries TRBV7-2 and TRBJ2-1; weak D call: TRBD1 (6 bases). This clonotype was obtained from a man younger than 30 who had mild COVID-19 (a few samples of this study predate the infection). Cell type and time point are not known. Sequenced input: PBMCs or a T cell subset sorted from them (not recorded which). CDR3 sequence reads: CASSLGQGNNEQFF. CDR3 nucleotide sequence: TGTGCCAGCAGCTTAGGTCAGGGGAACAATGAGCAGTTCTTC. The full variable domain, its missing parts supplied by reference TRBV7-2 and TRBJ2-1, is GAGVSQSPSNKVTEKGKDVELRCDPISGHTALYWYRQSLGQGLEFLIYFQGNSAPDKSGLPSDRFSAERTGGSVSTLTIQRTQQEDSAVYLCASSLGQGNNEQFFGPGTRLTVL.